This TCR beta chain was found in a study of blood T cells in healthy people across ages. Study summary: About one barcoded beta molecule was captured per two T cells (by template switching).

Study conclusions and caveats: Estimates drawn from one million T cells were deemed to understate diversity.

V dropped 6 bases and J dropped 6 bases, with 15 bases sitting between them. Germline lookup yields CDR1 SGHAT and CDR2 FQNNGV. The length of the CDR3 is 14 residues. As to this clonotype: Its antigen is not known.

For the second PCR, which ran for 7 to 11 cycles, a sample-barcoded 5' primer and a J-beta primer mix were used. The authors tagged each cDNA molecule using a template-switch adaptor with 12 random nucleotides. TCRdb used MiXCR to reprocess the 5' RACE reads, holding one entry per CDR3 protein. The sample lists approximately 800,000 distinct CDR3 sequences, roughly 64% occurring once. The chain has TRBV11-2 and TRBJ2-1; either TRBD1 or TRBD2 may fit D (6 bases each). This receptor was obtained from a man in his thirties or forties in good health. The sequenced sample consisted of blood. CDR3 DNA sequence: TGTGCCAGCAGAGCGGGCAGGGGAGGCAATGAGCAGTTCTTC. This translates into CASRAGRGGNEQFF.